The 3 T cell receptor beta chains in this list originate from one sample, sequenced in a study of identical twins. TCRdb processed the 5' RACE reads anew with MiXCR; each CDR3 protein has one entry. The sample holds 200,000 to 250,000 distinct CDR3 sequences; roughly 7.1% are singletons and the top ten take less than 15%. A further study also used this sample, focusing on T cells expressing NK-cell markers.

Sequenced material: CD8+ T cells sorted from blood. The receptors here all came from a woman under 30 in good health.

The J gene is TRBJ2-1, the V gene TRBV9, with D unresolved. CDR3 size: 16 residues. Germline CDR1 and CDR2: SGDLS and YYNGEE. V was cut by 0 bases and J by 1 base, with 11 bases left in between. CDR3 nucleotide sequence: TGTGCCAGCAGCGTAGATGTTTTGGGGTCCTACAATGAGCAGTTCTTC. Encoded protein: CASSVDVLGSYNEQFF. The full variable domain, its missing parts supplied by reference TRBV9 and TRBJ2-1, is DSGVTQTPKHLITATGQRVTLRCSPRSGDLSVYWYQQSLDQGLQFLIQYYNGEERAKGNILERFSAQQFPDLHSELNLSSLELGDSALYFCASSVDVLGSYNEQFFGPGTRLTVL.

This clonotype occurred many times. This chain joins TRBV10-2 and TRBJ2-3; 10 bases align to TRBD2. The CDR3 consists of 18 residues. The trim removed 0 bases at V and 0 bases at J, leaving 6 bases unmatched. CDR1 is WSHSY and CDR2 is SAAADI in the germline V gene. The CDR3 sequence is CASSESPASGSSTDTQYF. The DNA of the CDR3 is TGCGCCAGCAGTGAGTCCCCTGCTAGCGGGAGCAGCACAGATACGCAGTATTTT.

This clonotype was observed at least ten times. V usage is TRBV7-2 and J usage is TRBJ2-5, with TRBD2 identical over 8 bases. The CDR3 covers 13 residues. Germline CDR1 and CDR2: SGHTA and FQGNSA. The ends lost 5 bases at V and 5 bases at J; junction bases unmatched: 4. CDR3 residues: CASSSGGVETQYF. The CDR3 bases are TGTGCCAGCAGCAGCGGGGGAGTCGAGACCCAGTACTTC.